A selection of T cell receptor beta chains follows, all from one sample in a study of blood T cell repertoires in COVID-19. Some clones are missing from TCRdb's copy, which holds only in-frame ones; the method was immunoSEQ multiplex PCR. The sample lists 150,000 to 200,000 clones, around 87% occurring once. The specimen sequenced was peripheral blood. The receptor source for this set is a woman aged 70-85 years with COVID-19, enrolled during active disease. CDR3s include the opening cysteine and the closing phenylalanine or tryptophan. Each record gives: J gene, D gene, clone size, V gene, CDR3 protein, CDR3 DNA. A D gene is named only where the DNA matches it firmly. Expanded clones are given a class, and other clones once, few, many or no size at all.

TRBJ2-1	TRBD1	-	TRBV7-9	CASSPPGTGIHNEQFF	TGTGCCAGCAGTCCCCCCGGGACAGGGATCCACAATGAGCAGTTCTTC
TRBJ2-7	-	-	TRBV11-1	CASSAGGTNSYEQYF	TGTGCCAGCAGCGCGGGCGGGACGAACTCCTACGAGCAGTACTTC
TRBJ2-3	-	-	TRBV28	CASSLQGGGTDTQYF	TGTGCCAGCAGTTTACAGGGTGGGGGCACAGATACGCAGTATTTT
TRBJ2-3	-	-	TRBV27	CASSLGTPDTDTQYF	TGTGCCAGCAGTTTAGGGACTCCAGACACAGATACGCAGTATTTT
TRBJ2-3	-	-	TRBV18	CASATGRSTDTQYF	TGTGCCAGCGCCACGGGGAGGAGCACAGATACGCAGTATTTT
TRBJ2-3	-	-	TRBV6-5	CASRSLGERTQYF	TGTGCCAGCAGATCACTAGGAGAGCGGACGCAGTATTTT
TRBJ2-5	-	-	TRBV7-2	CASLRRDQETQYF	TGTGCCAGTCTCCGGAGGGACCAAGAGACCCAGTACTTC
TRBJ1-2	TRBD1	-	TRBV4-2	CASSHGQGGYTF	TGTGCCAGCAGCCATGGACAGGGTGGCTACACCTTC
TRBJ2-1	TRBD2	-	TRBV7-3	CASSLRYGGSHNEQFF	TGTGCCAGCAGCTTAAGGTACGGGGGGTCCCACAATGAGCAGTTCTTC
TRBJ2-3	TRBD2	-	TRBV15	CATSRDHLSREGLGTDTQYF	TGTGCCACCAGCAGAGATCACCTTAGCAGGGAGGGCCTGGGGACAGATACGCAGTATTTT
TRBJ1-4	-	-	TRBV28	CASSPIHNGGNEKLFF	TGTGCCAGCAGCCCAATTCACAACGGGGGGAATGAAAAACTGTTTTTT
TRBJ1-5	TRBD1	few	TRBV19	CASSIGDRGFQPQHF	TGTGCCAGTAGTATTGGGGACAGGGGGTTTCAGCCCCAGCATTTT
TRBJ1-2	-	-	TRBV6-1	CASSEKLNYGYTF	TGTGCCAGCAGTGAAAAACTTAACTATGGCTACACCTTC
TRBJ2-7	-	-	TRBV5-1	CASSSNYEQYF	TGCGCCAGCAGCTCCAACTACGAGCAGTACTTC
TRBJ1-1	-	-	TRBV3-1/TRBV3-2	CASSQVQGRSEAFF	TGTGCCAGCAGCCAAGTACAGGGTAGGTCTGAAGCTTTCTTT
TRBJ1-1	-	-	TRBV28	CASSRDSNTEAFF	TGTGCCAGCAGTCGCGACAGTAACACTGAAGCTTTCTTT
TRBJ2-7	-	-	TRBV7-9	CASSLYRAEGDEQYF	TGTGCCAGCAGCTTATACCGGGCAGAGGGCGACGAGCAGTACTTC
TRBJ1-5	-	-	TRBV28	CASSFSGNQPQHF	TGTGCCAGCAGTTTTAGTGGCAATCAGCCCCAGCATTTT
TRBJ2-5	-	-	TRBV25-1	CASRYRVVETQYF	TGTGCCAGCAGATACAGAGTGGTGGAGACCCAGTACTTC
TRBJ2-2	-	-	TRBV9	CASAGWSSGELFF	TGTGCCAGCGCGGGGTGGAGTTCCGGGGAGCTGTTTTTT
TRBJ1-2	-	once	TRBV19	CASSIDLRAANYGYTF	TGTGCCAGTAGTATAGACCTGAGGGCAGCAAACTATGGCTACACCTTC
TRBJ2-3	TRBD2	-	TRBV9	CASSERGAGEADTQYF	TGTGCCAGCAGCGAACGAGGTGCGGGAGAAGCGGATACGCAGTATTTT